Presented here are 23 T cell receptor beta chains from one specimen sequenced in a study of response to subunit inactivated influenza vaccine. TCRdb passed the RT-PCR reads through MiXCR, listing each CDR3 protein once. The table shows 500,000 to 600,000 distinct CDR3 sequences, with roughly 13% occurring only once. Sequenced here: PBMCs from blood, sampled roughly 6 weeks after vaccination. The origin of the receptors is a man in his forties or fifties who received an inactivated influenza vaccine.

This clonotype was counted between two and nine times. The rearrangement uses TRBV12-3 or TRBV12-4 and TRBJ2-1; TRBD2 matches 9 bases. CDR3 length: 15 residues. Trimming cost V 7 bases and J 5 bases; bases outside gene matches: 9. This CDR3 is CASTYLAGRNNEQFF. The CDR3 DNA reads TGTGCCAGCACTTACCTAGCGGGGAGAAACAATGAGCAGTTCTTC.

Only a few counts were recorded for this clonotype. This chain connects TRBV9 to TRBJ2-5, with D possibly matching TRBD1 (6 bases). V was trimmed by 3 bases and J by 5 bases, leaving 17 bases between them. CDR1 is SGDLS and CDR2 is YYNGEE in the germline V gene. The CDR3 length is 15 residues. CDR3 in DNA: TGTGCCAGCAGCGATCCGGGGTTTCAGGGGGAGACCCAGTACTTC. This translates into CASSDPGFQGETQYF. The full variable domain, completed using reference TRBV9 and TRBJ2-5, is DSGVTQTPKHLITATGQRVTLRCSPRSGDLSVYWYQQSLDQGLQFLIQYYNGEERAKGNILERFSAQQFPDLHSELNLSSLELGDSALYFCASSDPGFQGETQYFGPGTRLLVL.

V gene TRBV6-1 combines with J gene TRBJ2-6; 7 nucleotides align to TRBD1. Germline values: CDR1 MNHNS, CDR2 SASEGT. Losses at the gene ends were 6 bases for V and 0 bases for J; bases not matched to a gene: 5. This CDR3 region has 16 residues. CDR3 amino acids: CASRPPGGSGANVLTF. The CDR3 nucleotides are TGTGCCAGCAGACCACCAGGGGGCTCTGGGGCCAACGTCCTGACTTTC.

This clonotype was detected ten times or more. V is TRBV27 and J is TRBJ1-1; D unclear. CDR1 and CDR2 (germline): MNHEY, SMNVEV (reference sequence). V gave up 7 bases and J gave up 4 bases, with 10 bases separating them. The CDR3 loop spans 12 amino acids. In DNA, the CDR3 is TGTGCCAGCACTTCAGACCGCACTGAAGCTTTCTTT. The encoded protein is CASTSDRTEAFF.

This clonotype has only one observation. The CDR3 DNA sequence: TGTGCCACCAGTGATTTGAACGGGGATGCCAGCTCCTACAATGAGCAGTTCTTC. Encoded protein: CATSDLNGDASSYNEQFF. The chain couples TRBV24-1 to TRBJ2-1, with D maybe TRBD2 (5 bases). The germline V and J ends were trimmed by 0 bases and 0 bases, with 14 bases remaining between them. The length of the CDR3 is 18 residues. Germline loops: CDR1 KGHDR, CDR2 SFDVKD.

This clonotype occurred a few times. V gene TRBV20-1 combines with J gene TRBJ2-5; possibly TRBD2 for D (5 bases). The germline V gene encodes CDR1 DFQATT and CDR2 SNEGSKA (reference sequence). CDR3 length: 11 amino acids. V was shortened by 5 bases and J by 5 bases, with 9 bases between the two germline ends. CDR3 nucleotide sequence: TGCAGTGCTTGGACTGGGGAGACCCAGTACTTC. Translated: CSAWTGETQYF.

V is TRBV5-1 and J is TRBJ1-1; TRBD1 matches at 7 bases. Trimming removed 5 bases from V and 2 bases from J; junction bases left unmatched: 6. The CDR3 covers 14 residues. Germline V gene sequence: CDR1 SGHRS, CDR2 YFSETQ. CDR3 sequence reads: CASRPGQTNTEAFF. The CDR3 DNA sequence: TGCGCCAGCAGACCGGGACAGACCAACACTGAAGCTTTCTTT.

The genes are TRBV20-1 and TRBJ2-3, with 8 bases that match TRBD1. Germline assignment: CDR1 DFQATT and CDR2 SNEGSKA (reference sequence). The ends lost 2 bases at V and 6 bases at J; junction bases unmatched: 10. The CDR3 length is 15 residues. This CDR3 reads CSARSGTGLSDTQYF. CDR3 sequence (DNA): TGCAGTGCTAGATCGGGGACAGGACTCTCCGATACGCAGTATTTT.

This clonotype was seen a few times. V and J are TRBV5-8 and TRBJ2-5; TRBD1 agrees at 8 bases. After removal of 3 bases from V and 5 bases from J, the junction contained 6 bases not matched to a gene. Germline CDR1 and CDR2: SGHTS and YDEGEE. This CDR3 is 14 amino acids long. Here the CDR3 DNA reads TGTGCCAGCAGCTCCTACAGGGGGAGGGAGACCCAGTACTTC. Residues: CASSSYRGRETQYF.

The V gene is TRBV2, the J gene TRBJ2-5; no firm D call. CDR3 length equals 12 residues. Trimming pared 1 base from V and 5 bases from J, leaving 5 bases between. Germline loops: CDR1 SNHLY, CDR2 FYNNEI. The CDR3 DNA reads TGTGCCAGCAGTGAAGAAGCGGAGACCCAGTACTTC. Its translation is CASSEEAETQYF.

This clonotype was detected a few times. The J gene is TRBJ2-2, the V gene TRBV12-3 or TRBV12-4; D is unclear. The CDR3 has 14 amino acids. The V gene lost 1 base and the J gene lost 4 bases, with 7 bases spanning the gap. CDR3 nucleotide sequence: TGTGCCAGCAGTTTAGGCCCGGGCACCGGGGAGCTGTTTTTT. This translates into CASSLGPGTGELFF.

The chain carries TRBV20-1 and TRBJ2-6; D is possibly TRBD1 (6 bases). Deletions cut 0 bases from V and 2 bases from J, with 11 bases between. Germline values: CDR1 DFQATT, CDR2 SNEGSKA (reference sequence). This CDR3 region has 16 residues. CDR3 nucleotides: TGCAGTGCTAGAGATCGTAAGGGGGCTGGGGCCAACGTCCTGACTTTC. Its protein product is CSARDRKGAGANVLTF.

V and J are TRBV18 and TRBJ2-3; D tentatively fits TRBD1 or TRBD2 (5 bases each). The CDR3 has 15 amino acids. The germline V and J ends were trimmed by 3 bases and 3 bases, with 13 bases remaining between them. The germline CDR1 and CDR2 sequences are KGHSH and LQKENI. The CDR3 DNA sequence: TGTGCCAGCTCACCTAGAGGGGAGAAGACAGATACGCAGTATTTT. It encodes CASSPRGEKTDTQYF.

This clonotype has more than one count but fewer than ten. The gene calls are TRBV28 and TRBJ2-7; D gene uncertain. The V gene lost 7 bases and the J gene lost 3 bases, with 13 bases spanning the gap. This CDR3 region has 13 residues. Germline CDR1 MDHEN, CDR2 SYDVKM. CDR3 DNA sequence: TGTGCCAGCAAACCCGGGCCCGACTACGAGCAGTACTTC. Encoded protein: CASKPGPDYEQYF.

The chain employs TRBV11-1 and TRBJ1-4; 8 positions match TRBD1. Germline loops: CDR1 SGHAT, CDR2 FQDESV (reference sequence). V shed 1 base and J 0 bases; nucleotides not matched to a gene: 7. The CDR3 has 18 amino acids. CDR3 in amino acids: CASSLVAGGRATNEKLFF. In nucleotides, the CDR3 is TGTGCCAGCAGCTTAGTGGCAGGGGGCCGGGCAACTAATGAAAAACTGTTTTTT.

The V gene is TRBV15, the J gene TRBJ2-7; D may be TRBD1 (5 bases). This CDR3 is 12 amino acids long. CDR1 is LNHNV, CDR2 YYDKDF, per germline (reference sequence). The V gene lost 5 bases and the J gene lost 3 bases, with 8 bases spanning the gap. In nucleotides, the CDR3 is TGTGCCACCAGCGACAGATACTACGAGCAGTACTTC. Its translation: CATSDRYYEQYF.

The J gene is TRBJ1-1, the V gene TRBV5-1, with 11 bases matching TRBD1. Germline-derived CDR1 and CDR2 are SGHRS and YFSETQ. The CDR3 is made up of 16 amino acids. V lost 2 bases and J lost 8; bases outside the gene matches: 11. The CDR3 sequence is CASSFRDRGEGGEAFF. The CDR3, as DNA: TGCGCCAGCAGCTTCCGGGACAGGGGGGAGGGAGGCGAAGCTTTCTTT.

The gene calls are TRBV7-2 and TRBJ2-7; 10 nucleotides align to TRBD2. CDR3 length: 15 amino acids. Germline V gene lookup returns CDR1 SGHTA and CDR2 FQGNSA. Trimming cost V 3 bases and J 1 base; bases outside gene matches: 3. The CDR3 loop reads CASSLTSGFSYEQYF. In nucleotides, the CDR3 is TGTGCCAGCAGCTTGACTAGCGGGTTTTCCTACGAGCAGTACTTC.

This clonotype appeared a few times. This chain joins TRBV4-3 and TRBJ1-3; no definite D call. V gave up 1 base and J gave up 4 bases, with 11 bases separating them. The CDR3 contains 15 residues. Germline lookup yields CDR1 LGHNA and CDR2 YSLEER. In DNA, the CDR3 is TGCGCCAGCAGCCAAGCGGTCAGTCCCGGAAACACCATATATTTT. It translates to CASSQAVSPGNTIYF.

The CDR3 reads CASSPGGQSPYEQYF. The CDR3 nucleotides are TGCGCCAGCAGCCCCGGAGGGCAGAGCCCCTACGAGCAGTACTTC. This rearrangement joins TRBV5-1 to TRBJ2-7; D possibly corresponds to TRBD2 (6 bases). Germline V gene data show CDR1 as SGHRS and CDR2 as YFSETQ. Trimming pared 4 bases from V and 2 bases from J, leaving 16 bases between. The CDR3 contains 15 residues.

The J gene is TRBJ2-7, the V gene TRBV29-1; the match to TRBD1 covers 11 bases. The CDR3 runs 13 residues. The V and J ends lost 2 bases and 6 bases, in that order; junction bases with no gene match: 3. The germline gives CDR1 SQVTM, CDR2 ANQGSEA. In DNA, the CDR3 is TGCAGCGTTGAAAAGGGACAGGGGGTCGAGCAGTACTTC. Its translation is CSVEKGQGVEQYF.

This clonotype was seen ten or more times. This rearrangement joins TRBV5-1 to TRBJ2-5; weak D call: TRBD2 (7 bases). Germline assignment: CDR1 SGHRS and CDR2 YFSETQ. The V end lost 1 base, the J end lost 5 bases, and 15 bases lay between the germline ends. The CDR3 covers 15 residues. As DNA, the CDR3 is TGCGCCAGCAGCTTGACAGGGAGGGGAGAGGAGACCCAGTACTTC. Amino acid sequence: CASSLTGRGEETQYF. The full variable domain, rest sourced from reference TRBV5-1 and TRBJ2-5, is KAGVTQTPRYLIKTRGQQVTLSCSPISGHRSVSWYQQTPGQGLQFLFEYFSETQRNKGNFPGRFSGRQFSNSRSEMNVSTLELGDSALYLCASSLTGRGEETQYFGPGTRLLVL.

This clonotype was counted between two and nine times. This rearrangement joins TRBV6-2 or TRBV6-3 to TRBJ2-3; D remains unclear. The length of the CDR3 is 15 residues. Trimming left V 0 bases short and J 6 bases short, with 13 bases between. Germline CDR1 and CDR2: MNHEY and SVGEGT. CDR3 in amino acids: CASSYSTPGGDTQYF. CDR3 DNA: TGTGCCAGCAGTTACTCGACGCCGGGTGGGGATACGCAGTATTTT.